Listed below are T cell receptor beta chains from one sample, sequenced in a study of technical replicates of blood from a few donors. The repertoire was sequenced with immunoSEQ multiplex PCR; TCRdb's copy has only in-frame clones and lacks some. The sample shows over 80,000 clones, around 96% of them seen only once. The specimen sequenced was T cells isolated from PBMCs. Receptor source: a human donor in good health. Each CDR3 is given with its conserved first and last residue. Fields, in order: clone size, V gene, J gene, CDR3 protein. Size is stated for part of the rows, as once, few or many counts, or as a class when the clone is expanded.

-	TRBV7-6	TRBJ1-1	CASSPVIGTGNTEAFF
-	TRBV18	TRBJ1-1	CASSPGPTAMNTEAFF
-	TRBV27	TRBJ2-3	CASSRIGLAGGRGTDTQYF
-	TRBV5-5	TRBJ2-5	CASSLAGYQETQYF
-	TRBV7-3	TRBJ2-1	CASSPRTSGRENEQFF
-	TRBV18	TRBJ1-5	CASSFAGTENQPQHF
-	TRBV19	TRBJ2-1	CASMAALYNEQFF
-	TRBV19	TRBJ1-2	CASRTPGQSSYGYTF
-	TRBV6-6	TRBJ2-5	CASSYSRLGQETQYF
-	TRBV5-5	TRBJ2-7	CASSLGPGGSSISYEQYF
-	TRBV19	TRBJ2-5	CASSMTGTSGYYF
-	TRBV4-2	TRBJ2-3	CASSLLGLAGGISDTQYF
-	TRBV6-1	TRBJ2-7	CASSAQVSYEQYF
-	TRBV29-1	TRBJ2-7	CSISTGDGEQYF
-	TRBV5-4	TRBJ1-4	CASSPEPGQDEKLFF
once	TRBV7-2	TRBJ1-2	CASSPPGQSYGYTF
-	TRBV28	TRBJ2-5	CASSPGGLAGGQETQYF
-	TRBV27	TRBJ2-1	CASSSMTGLDEQFF
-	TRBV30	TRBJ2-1	CAWSGVEQFF
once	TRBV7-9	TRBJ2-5	CASSLDSETQYF
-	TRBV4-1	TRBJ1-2	CASSQGSDRGRSGYTF
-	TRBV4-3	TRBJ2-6	CASSQDPMAGTGANVLTF